The rows below give T cell receptor beta chains drawn from one sample of a study of blood T cell repertoires in COVID-19. Method: immunoSEQ multiplex PCR; TCRdb's copy keeps in-frame clones and lacks some. The data contain 150,000 or so clones, about 82% of them seen just once; the ten biggest clones take up roughly 2.9%. Sequencing was performed on peripheral blood. The receptors stem from a woman aged 40-49 years with active or convalescent COVID-19. Both conserved end residues are part of each CDR3. D genes are given only for firm matches. A clone size is listed for some rows: how often the clone was seen (once, few, many), or a class if it is expanded.

V	size	J	D	DNA	CDR3
TRBV10-2	.	TRBJ1-2	.	TGCGCCAGCAGTGATCACCGGGACTATGGCTACACCTTC	CASSDHRDYGYTF
TRBV19	once	TRBJ2-2	.	TGTGCCAGTACCCCGACAGGGAACACCGGGGAGCTGTTTTTT	CASTPTGNTGELFF
TRBV6-6	.	TRBJ1-4	.	TGTGCCAGCAGTCCCTTCTCCGTGAATGAAAAACTGTTTTTT	CASSPFSVNEKLFF
TRBV29-1	.	TRBJ1-4	.	TGCAGCGTAGGACCGGGACAAGGGAATGAAAAACTGTTTTTT	CSVGPGQGNEKLFF
TRBV12-3/TRBV12-4	.	TRBJ1-5	.	TGTGCCAGCAGTTTTCGGGGGGGGCAGCCCCAGCATTTT	CASSFRGGQPQHF
TRBV18	few	TRBJ1-1	.	TGTGCCAGCTCACCACGGGGGGTCTCGTTCATGAACACTGAAGCTTTCTTT	CASSPRGVSFMNTEAFF
TRBV2	.	TRBJ2-3	.	TGTGCCAGCAGAAATACAGGTTTTCCCGATACGCAGTATTTT	CASRNTGFPDTQYF
TRBV11-3	.	TRBJ2-1	.	TGTGCCAGCAGCTCCCGCGGGGAGGCTTTGCAGTTCTTC	CASSSRGEALQFF
TRBV11-2	.	TRBJ2-7	.	TGTGCCAGCAGCTGGGGGTGGGAGGCGCGACCCTACGAGCAGTACTTC	CASSWGWEARPYEQYF
TRBV4-1	few	TRBJ2-2	TRBD2	TGCGCCAGCAGCCAAAGACTAGCGGGGGGGACGAACACCGGGGAGCTGTTTTTT	CASSQRLAGGTNTGELFF
TRBV28	.	TRBJ2-6	.	TGTGCCAGCAGTCCCAACAAGTCTGGGGCCAACGTCCTGACTTTC	CASSPNKSGANVLTF
TRBV28	.	TRBJ1-6	.	TGTGCCAGCAGTTTACGGGTCCCTACCACCGATTCACCCCTCCACTTT	CASSLRVPTTDSPLHF
TRBV10-1	.	TRBJ1-4	.	TGCGCCAGCAGTGGAAGCCTTAATGAAAAACTGTTTTTT	CASSGSLNEKLFF
TRBV5-4	.	TRBJ1-2	TRBD1	TGTGCCAGCAGCCTAGACAGGGTCAACTATGGCTACACCTTC	CASSLDRVNYGYTF
TRBV6-6	.	TRBJ2-7	TRBD1	TGTGCCAGCAGTCCTTCCCGACAGGGGACAACCTACGAGCAGTACTTC	CASSPSRQGTTYEQYF
TRBV18	.	TRBJ1-2	.	TGTGCCAGCTCACCAGGGGGCGCGGACTATGGCTACACCTTC	CASSPGGADYGYTF
TRBV4-3	.	TRBJ2-5	TRBD2	TGCGCCAGCAGCCAAGAAGCGGGAGGGGTTCTAGGTTCCCAGTACTTC	CASSQEAGGVLGSQYF
TRBV7-6	.	TRBJ1-4	.	TGTGCCAGCAGCTTAGGACACTTGCCAGTAGACCCAACTAATGAAAAACTGTTTTTT	CASSLGHLPVDPTNEKLFF
TRBV5-1	.	TRBJ2-1	TRBD1	TGCGCCAGCAGCTTGGGACCAGGGGGCACGAATGAGCAGTTCTTC	CASSLGPGGTNEQFF
TRBV6-5	.	TRBJ1-1	TRBD1	TGTGCCAGCAGTTACCGACAGGGGAGCACTGAAGCTTTCTTT	CASSYRQGSTEAFF
TRBV6-4	.	TRBJ2-1	.	TGTGCCAGCAGTGACGTCGCGGGTGGATACAATGAGCAGTTCTTC	CASSDVAGGYNEQFF
TRBV29-1	once	TRBJ1-2	.	TGCAGCGTTGAAGATCCCGTAGAGCAGGCTAAATATGGCTACACCTTC	CSVEDPVEQAKYGYTF